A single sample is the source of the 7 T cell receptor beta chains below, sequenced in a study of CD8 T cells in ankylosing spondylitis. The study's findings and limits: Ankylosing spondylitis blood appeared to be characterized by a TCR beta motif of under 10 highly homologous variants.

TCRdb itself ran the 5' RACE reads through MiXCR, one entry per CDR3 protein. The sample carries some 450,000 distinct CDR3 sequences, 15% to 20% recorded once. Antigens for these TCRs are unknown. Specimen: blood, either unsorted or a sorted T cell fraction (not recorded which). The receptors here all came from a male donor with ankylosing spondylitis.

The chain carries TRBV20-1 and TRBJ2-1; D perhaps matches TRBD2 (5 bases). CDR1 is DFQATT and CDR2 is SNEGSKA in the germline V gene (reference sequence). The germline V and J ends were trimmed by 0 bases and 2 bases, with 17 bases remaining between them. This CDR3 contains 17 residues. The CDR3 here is CSARDPASLATYNEQFF. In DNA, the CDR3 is TGCAGTGCTAGAGATCCCGCTAGCCTAGCAACCTACAATGAGCAGTTCTTC.

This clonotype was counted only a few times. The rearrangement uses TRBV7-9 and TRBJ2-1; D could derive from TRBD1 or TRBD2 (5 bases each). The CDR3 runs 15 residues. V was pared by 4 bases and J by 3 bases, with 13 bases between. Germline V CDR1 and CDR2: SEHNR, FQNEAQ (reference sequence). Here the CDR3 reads CASSSPGTGYNEQFF. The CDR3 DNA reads TGTGCCAGCAGCTCCCCCGGGACGGGCTACAATGAGCAGTTCTTC.

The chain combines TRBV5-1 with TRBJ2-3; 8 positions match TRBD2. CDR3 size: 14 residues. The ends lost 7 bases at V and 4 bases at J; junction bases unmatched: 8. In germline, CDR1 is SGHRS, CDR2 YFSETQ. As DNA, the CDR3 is TGCGCCAGCTCCAGACTAGCGACGGCAGATACGCAGTATTTT. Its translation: CASSRLATADTQYF. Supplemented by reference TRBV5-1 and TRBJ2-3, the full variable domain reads KAGVTQTPRYLIKTRGQQVTLSCSPISGHRSVSWYQQTPGQGLQFLFEYFSETQRNKGNFPGRFSGRQFSNSRSEMNVSTLELGDSALYLCASSRLATADTQYFGPGTRLTVL.

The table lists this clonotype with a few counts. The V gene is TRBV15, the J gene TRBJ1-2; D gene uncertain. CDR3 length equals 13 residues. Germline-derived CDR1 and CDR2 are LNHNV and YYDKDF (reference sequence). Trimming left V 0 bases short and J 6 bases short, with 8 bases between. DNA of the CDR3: TGTGCCACCAGCAGAGATCTGGGGAATGGCTACACCTTC. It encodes CATSRDLGNGYTF.

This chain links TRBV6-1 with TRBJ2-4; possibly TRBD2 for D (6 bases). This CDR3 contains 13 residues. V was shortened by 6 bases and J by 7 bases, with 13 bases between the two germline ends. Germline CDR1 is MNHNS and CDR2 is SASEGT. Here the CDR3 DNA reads TGTGCCAGCAGAACAGCTGGAGGGAACATTCAGTACTTC. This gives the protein CASRTAGGNIQYF.

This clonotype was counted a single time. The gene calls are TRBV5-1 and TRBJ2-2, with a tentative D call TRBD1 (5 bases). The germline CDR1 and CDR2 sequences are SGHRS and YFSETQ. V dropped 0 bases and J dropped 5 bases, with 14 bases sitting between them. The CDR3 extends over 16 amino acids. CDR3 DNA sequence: TGCGCCAGCAGCTTGGGGGGCCAGGGCCGTACCGGGGAGCTGTTTTTT. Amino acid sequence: CASSLGGQGRTGELFF.

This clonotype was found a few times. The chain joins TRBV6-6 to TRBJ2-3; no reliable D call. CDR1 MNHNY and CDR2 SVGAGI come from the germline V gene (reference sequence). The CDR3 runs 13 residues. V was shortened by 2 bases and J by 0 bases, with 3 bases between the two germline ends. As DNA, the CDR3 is TGTGCCAGCAGTTACCGCAGCACAGATACGCAGTATTTT. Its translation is CASSYRSTDTQYF.